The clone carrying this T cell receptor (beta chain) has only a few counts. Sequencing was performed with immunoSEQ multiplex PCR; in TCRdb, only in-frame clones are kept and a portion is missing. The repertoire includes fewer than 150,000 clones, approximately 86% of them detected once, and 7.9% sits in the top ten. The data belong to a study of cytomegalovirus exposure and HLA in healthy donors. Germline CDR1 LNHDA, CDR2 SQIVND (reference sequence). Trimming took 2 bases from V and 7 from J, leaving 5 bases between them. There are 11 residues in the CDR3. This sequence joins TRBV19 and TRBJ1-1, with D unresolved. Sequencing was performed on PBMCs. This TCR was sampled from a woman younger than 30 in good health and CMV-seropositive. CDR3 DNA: TGTGCCAGTAGTATACACGGTGAAGCTTTCTTT. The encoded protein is CASSIHGEAFF.